This entry lists 5 T cell receptor beta chains sequenced from one sample in a study of T-cell memory formation after mild COVID-19. TCRdb reprocessed the 5' RACE reads via MiXCR and lists one record per CDR3 protein. The sample holds hundreds of thousands of distinct CDR3 sequences; roughly 17% are singletons and the top ten take around 12%. Sequencing used PBMCs or a T cell subset sorted from them (not recorded which). These TCRs come from an adult woman who had mild COVID-19 (a few samples of this study predate the infection). Cell type and time point are not known.

The CDR3 DNA follows: TGCAGCGTTTTCGGAGCACTAAACACAGATACGCAGTATTTT. It codes for CSVFGALNTDTQYF. The rearrangement joins TRBV29-1 to TRBJ2-3; D gene uncertain. The CDR3 has 14 amino acids. V lost 5 bases to trimming and J lost 2 bases, with 14 bases between them. The germline CDR1 and CDR2 sequences are SQVTM and ANQGSEA.

The V gene is TRBV12-3 or TRBV12-4, the J gene TRBJ2-6, with 8 positions matching TRBD1. The junction had 9 bases not matched to a gene; V was cut back by 5 bases and J by 0 bases. The CDR3 is 18 amino acids. The DNA of the CDR3 is TGTGCCAGCAGTCCCAGGACAGGGATGGGCTCTGGGGCCAACGTCCTGACTTTC. The encoded protein is CASSPRTGMGSGANVLTF.

Many counts were recorded for this clonotype. The chain combines TRBV5-1 with TRBJ2-3, with D possibly being TRBD2 (5 bases). The V and J ends lost 3 bases and 2 bases respectively, with 13 bases between them. The germline V gene encodes CDR1 SGHRS and CDR2 YFSETQ. The CDR3 loop spans 15 amino acids. The chain's CDR3 is CASSWTPTPTDTQYF. In DNA form, the CDR3 reads TGCGCCAGCAGCTGGACTCCTACTCCCACAGATACGCAGTATTTT.

The chain has TRBV20-1 and TRBJ2-7; 14 nucleotides align to TRBD2. Looked up from germline, CDR1 is DFQATT and CDR2 is SNEGSKA (reference sequence). The CDR3 length is 15 residues. The V and J ends lost 5 bases and 1 base, in that order; junction bases with no gene match: 4. CDR3 loop: CSARTSGGPSYEQYF. As DNA, the CDR3 is TGCAGTGCTCGGACTAGCGGGGGGCCTTCCTACGAGCAGTACTTC.

This clonotype occurred once. The chain recombines TRBV6-5 with TRBJ2-1; 10 nucleotides align to TRBD2. Germline assignment: CDR1 MNHEY and CDR2 SVGAGI. V lost 0 bases and J lost 3; bases outside the gene matches: 5. CDR3 size: 17 residues. CDR3 protein: CASSYSDLAGVYNEQFF. The CDR3 DNA is TGTGCCAGCAGTTACTCAGATCTAGCGGGGGTCTACAATGAGCAGTTCTTC.